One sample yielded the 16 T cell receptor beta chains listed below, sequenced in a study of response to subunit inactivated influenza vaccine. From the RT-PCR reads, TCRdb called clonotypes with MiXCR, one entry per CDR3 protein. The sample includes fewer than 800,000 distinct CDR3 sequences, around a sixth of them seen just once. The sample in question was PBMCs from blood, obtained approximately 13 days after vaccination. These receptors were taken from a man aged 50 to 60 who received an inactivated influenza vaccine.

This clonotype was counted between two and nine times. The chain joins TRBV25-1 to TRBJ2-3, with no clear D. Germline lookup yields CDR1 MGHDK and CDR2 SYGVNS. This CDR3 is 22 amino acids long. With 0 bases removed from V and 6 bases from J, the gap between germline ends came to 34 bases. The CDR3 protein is CASSEYVPPRRVVIWGWDTQYF. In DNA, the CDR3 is TGTGCCAGCAGTGAATATGTACCCCCGCGCCGGGTTGTAATTTGGGGTTGGGATACGCAGTATTTT.

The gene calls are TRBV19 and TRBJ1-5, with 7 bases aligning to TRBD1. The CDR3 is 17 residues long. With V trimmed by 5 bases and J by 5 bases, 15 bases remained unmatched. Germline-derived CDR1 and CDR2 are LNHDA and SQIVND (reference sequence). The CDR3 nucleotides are TGTGCCAGTAGTTTCAGAAGTTACGGGACAGAATATCAGCCCCAGCATTTT. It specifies CASSFRSYGTEYQPQHF.

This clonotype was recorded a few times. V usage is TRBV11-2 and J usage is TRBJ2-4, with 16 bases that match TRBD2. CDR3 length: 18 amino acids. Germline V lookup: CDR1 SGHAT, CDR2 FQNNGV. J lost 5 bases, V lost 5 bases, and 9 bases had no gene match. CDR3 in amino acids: CASSPGLAGGPLQNIQYF. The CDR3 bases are TGTGCCAGCAGCCCGGGACTAGCGGGAGGGCCGCTCCAAAACATTCAGTACTTC.

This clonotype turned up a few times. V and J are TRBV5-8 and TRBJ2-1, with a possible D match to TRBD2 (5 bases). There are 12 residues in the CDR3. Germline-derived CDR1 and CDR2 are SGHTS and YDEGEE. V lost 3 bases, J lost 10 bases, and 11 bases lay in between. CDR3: CASSSSTREQFF. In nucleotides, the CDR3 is TGTGCCAGCAGCTCGTCAACTAGAGAGCAGTTCTTC.

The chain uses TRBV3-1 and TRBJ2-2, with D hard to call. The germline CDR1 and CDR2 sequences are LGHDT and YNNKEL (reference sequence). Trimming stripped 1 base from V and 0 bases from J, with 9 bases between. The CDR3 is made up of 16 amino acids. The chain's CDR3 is CASSQGYSTNTGELFF. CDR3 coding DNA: TGTGCCAGCAGCCAAGGATACAGTACGAACACCGGGGAGCTGTTTTTT.

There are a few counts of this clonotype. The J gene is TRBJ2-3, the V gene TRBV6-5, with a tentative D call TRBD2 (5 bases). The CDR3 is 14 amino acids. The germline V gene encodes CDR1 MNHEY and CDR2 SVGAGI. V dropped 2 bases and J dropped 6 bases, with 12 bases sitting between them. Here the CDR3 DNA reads TGTGCCAGCAGTTACGGTGCTGGGAGTGATACGCAGTATTTT. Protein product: CASSYGAGSDTQYF.

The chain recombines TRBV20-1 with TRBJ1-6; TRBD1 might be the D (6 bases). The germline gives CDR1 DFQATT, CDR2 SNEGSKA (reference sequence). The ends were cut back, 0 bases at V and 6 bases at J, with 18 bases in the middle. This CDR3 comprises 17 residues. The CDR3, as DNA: TGCAGTGCTAGAGATCTACAGGGACTATCTCTTAATTCACCCCTCCACTTT. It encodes CSARDLQGLSLNSPLHF.

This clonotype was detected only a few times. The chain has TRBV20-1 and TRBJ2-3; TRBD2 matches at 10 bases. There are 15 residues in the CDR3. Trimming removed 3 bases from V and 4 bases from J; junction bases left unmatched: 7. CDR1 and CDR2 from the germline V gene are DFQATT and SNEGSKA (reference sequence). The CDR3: CSARGPSGSSDTQYF. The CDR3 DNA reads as TGCAGTGCTAGGGGGCCTAGCGGGAGTTCAGATACGCAGTATTTT.

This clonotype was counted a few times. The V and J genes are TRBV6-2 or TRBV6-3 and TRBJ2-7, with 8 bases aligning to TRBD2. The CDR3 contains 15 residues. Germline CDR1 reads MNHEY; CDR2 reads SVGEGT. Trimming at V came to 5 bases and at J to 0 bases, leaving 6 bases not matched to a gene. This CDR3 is CASSKSGGHSYEQYF. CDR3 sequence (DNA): TGTGCCAGCAGTAAGAGCGGGGGCCACTCCTACGAGCAGTACTTC.

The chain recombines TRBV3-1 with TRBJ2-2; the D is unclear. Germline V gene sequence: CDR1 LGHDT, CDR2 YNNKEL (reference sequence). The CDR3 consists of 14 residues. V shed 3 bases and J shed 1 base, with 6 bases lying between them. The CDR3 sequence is CASSQSQNTGELFF. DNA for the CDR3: TGTGCCAGCAGCCAGTCCCAGAACACCGGGGAGCTGTTTTTT.

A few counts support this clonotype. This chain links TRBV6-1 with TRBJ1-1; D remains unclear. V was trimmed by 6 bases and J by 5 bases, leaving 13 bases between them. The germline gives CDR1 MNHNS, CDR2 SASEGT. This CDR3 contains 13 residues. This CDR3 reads CASRRTGGTEAFF. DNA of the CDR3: TGTGCCAGCAGGAGGACGGGAGGGACTGAAGCTTTCTTT.

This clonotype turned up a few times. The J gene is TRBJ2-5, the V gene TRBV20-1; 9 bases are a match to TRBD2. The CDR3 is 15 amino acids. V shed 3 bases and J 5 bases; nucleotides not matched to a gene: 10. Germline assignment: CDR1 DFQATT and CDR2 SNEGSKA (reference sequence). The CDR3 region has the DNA TGCAGTGCTAGGACCACGGCGGGGGGGGAGGAGACCCAGTACTTC. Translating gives CSARTTAGGEETQYF.

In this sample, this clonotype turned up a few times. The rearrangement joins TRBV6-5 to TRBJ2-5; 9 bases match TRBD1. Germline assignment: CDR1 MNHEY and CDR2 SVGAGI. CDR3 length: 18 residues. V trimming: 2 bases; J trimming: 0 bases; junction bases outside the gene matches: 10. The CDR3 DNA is TGTGCCAGCAGTTACGGAAGCAGGACAGGGGTATACCAAGAGACCCAGTACTTC. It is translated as CASSYGSRTGVYQETQYF.

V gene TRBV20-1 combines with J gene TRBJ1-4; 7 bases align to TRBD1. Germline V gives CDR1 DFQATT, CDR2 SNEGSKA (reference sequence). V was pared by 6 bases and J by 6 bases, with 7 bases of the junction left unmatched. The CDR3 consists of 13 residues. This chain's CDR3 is CSAPDRRDEKLFF. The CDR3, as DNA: TGCAGTGCCCCGGACAGGCGAGATGAAAAACTGTTTTTT.

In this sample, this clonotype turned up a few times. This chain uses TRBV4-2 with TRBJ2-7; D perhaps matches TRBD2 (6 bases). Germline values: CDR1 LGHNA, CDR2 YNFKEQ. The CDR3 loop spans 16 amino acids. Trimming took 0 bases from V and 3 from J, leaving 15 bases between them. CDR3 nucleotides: TGTGCCAGCAGCCAAGAAAGGGGCGGGATCATCTACGAGCAGTACTTC. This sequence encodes CASSQERGGIIYEQYF.

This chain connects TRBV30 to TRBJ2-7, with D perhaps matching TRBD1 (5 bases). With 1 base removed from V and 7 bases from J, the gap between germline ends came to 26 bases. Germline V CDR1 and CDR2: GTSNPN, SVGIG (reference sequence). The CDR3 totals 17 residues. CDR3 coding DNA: TGTGCCTGGAGTGGCGTGGGAACAGGCCGGACAAGGATGGAGCAGTACTTC. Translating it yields CAWSGVGTGRTRMEQYF. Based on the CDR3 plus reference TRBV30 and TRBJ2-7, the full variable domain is SQTIHQWPATLVQPVGSPLSLECTVEGTSNPNLYWYRQAAGRGLQLLFYSVGIGQISSEVPQNLSASRPQDRQFILSSKKLLLSDSGFYLCAWSGVGTGRTRMEQYFGPGTRLTVT.